This TCR beta chain was documented in a study of T-cell reconstitution after alpha-beta-depleted transplantation in children. It was with unique molecular identifiers that the TCRbeta library was prepared. In TCRdb, the PCR reads were re-called with MiXCR into one record per CDR3 protein. The sample yields about 610,000 distinct CDR3 sequences, more than 9% seen once. This CDR3 contains 14 residues. Germline CDR1 reads SGHRS; CDR2 reads YFSETQ. V shed 7 bases and J shed 0 bases, with 11 bases lying between them. This clonotype was seen ten or more times. The sequenced sample was PBMCs from the stem cell graft donor, obtained from the stem cell graft. The source is a human donor who donated a stem cell graft to a child with acute myeloid leukemia. V and J are TRBV5-1 and TRBJ2-1, with a tentative D call TRBD1 (5 bases). CDR3 loop: CASGQGNSYNEQFF. In nucleotides, the CDR3 is TGCGCCAGCGGACAAGGGAACTCCTACAATGAGCAGTTCTTC.